The 10 T cell receptor beta chains below come from one sample, sequenced in a study of blood T cell repertoires in COVID-19. Using immunoSEQ multiplex PCR, the repertoire was profiled, and TCRdb retains in-frame clones only, with some absent. The table shows roughly 150,000 clones, with 80% occurring only once. The sample comprised peripheral blood. The receptors derive from a man in his fifties or sixties with acute or convalescent COVID-19.

The chain is built from TRBV6-2 or TRBV6-3 and TRBJ2-7; D is perhaps TRBD2 (5 bases). This CDR3 contains 13 residues. Trimming removed 2 bases from V and 7 bases from J, with 12 bases in between. Germline CDR1 MNHEY, CDR2 SVGEGT. CDR3 DNA sequence: TGTGCCAGCAGTTACCCAACTACGGGGGAGCAGTACTTC. It codes for CASSYPTTGEQYF.

The chain couples TRBV9 to TRBJ2-3; D gene uncertain. Between the trimmed V and J ends, which lost 3 bases and 5 bases, there was a span of 4 bases. This CDR3 region has 11 residues. Germline CDR1 is SGDLS and CDR2 is YYNGEE. The CDR3 region has the DNA TGTGCCAGCAGCGCCGGAGATACGCAGTATTTT. It codes for CASSAGDTQYF. The full variable domain, in which reference TRBV9 and TRBJ2-3 provide the parts outside the CDR3, is DSGVTQTPKHLITATGQRVTLRCSPRSGDLSVYWYQQSLDQGLQFLIQYYNGEERAKGNILERFSAQQFPDLHSELNLSSLELGDSALYFCASSAGDTQYFGPGTRLTVL.

This clone was counted between two and nine times. The V gene is TRBV7-9, the J gene TRBJ2-7; no firm D call. The CDR3 totals 12 residues. Trimming took off 3 bases at V and 3 bases at J, with 6 bases between the two ends. CDR1 and CDR2 (germline): SEHNR, FQNEAQ (reference sequence). CDR3 in amino acids: CASSFVSYEQYF. The CDR3 region has the DNA TGTGCCAGCAGCTTCGTCAGCTACGAGCAGTACTTC.

The chain links TRBV5-5 to TRBJ1-3; TRBD1 agrees at 9 bases. The CDR3 is 16 amino acids. Trimming removed 4 bases from V and 1 base from J; junction bases left unmatched: 6. From germline, CDR1 is SGHKS and CDR2 YYEKEE (reference sequence). CDR3: CASSSRTGDSGNTIYF. As DNA, the CDR3 is TGTGCCAGCAGCAGCCGGACAGGGGATTCTGGAAACACCATATATTTT. The full variable domain, in which reference TRBV5-5 and TRBJ1-3 provide the parts outside the CDR3, is DAGVTQSPTHLIKTRGQQVTLRCSPISGHKSVSWYQQVLGQGPQFIFQYYEKEERGRGNFPDRFSARQFPNYSSELNVNALLLGDSALYLCASSSRTGDSGNTIYFGEGSWLTVV.

The chain is built from TRBV7-2 and TRBJ2-7, with D maybe TRBD1 (5 bases). Between the trimmed V and J ends, which lost 1 base and 7 bases, there was a span of 14 bases. The CDR3 extends over 14 amino acids. In germline, CDR1 is SGHTA, CDR2 FQGNSA. The CDR3 sequence is CASSLGQGLGEQYF. The CDR3, as DNA: TGTGCCAGCAGCTTAGGGCAGGGTTTGGGAGAGCAGTACTTC. Looking up the rest from reference TRBV7-2 and TRBJ2-7 gives the full variable domain: GAGVSQSPSNKVTEKGKDVELRCDPISGHTALYWYRQSLGQGLEFLIYFQGNSAPDKSGLPSDRFSAERTGGSVSTLTIQRTQQEDSAVYLCASSLGQGLGEQYFGPGTRLTVT.

The chain recombines TRBV7-8 with TRBJ1-2; perhaps TRBD1 as D (5 bases). Germline V gene data show CDR1 as SGHVS and CDR2 as FQNEAQ. This CDR3 is built from 14 residues. V lost 0 bases to trimming and J lost 4 bases, with 9 bases between them. This chain's CDR3 is CASSLARQSYGYTF. The DNA for the CDR3 is TGTGCCAGCAGCTTAGCTCGACAGAGCTATGGCTACACCTTC.

This chain connects TRBV29-1 to TRBJ2-3; 8 nucleotides match TRBD1. Losses at the gene ends were 2 bases for V and 4 bases for J; bases not matched to a gene: 5. The CDR3 is 14 residues long. The germline V gene has CDR1 SQVTM and CDR2 ANQGSEA. In DNA form, the CDR3 reads TGCAGCGTTGAATGGACAGGGCACGCAGATACGCAGTATTTT. This codes for CSVEWTGHADTQYF.

The V call is TRBV14, the J call TRBJ2-1; TRBD1 is a possible D gene (5 bases). CDR1 SGHDN and CDR2 FVKESK come from the germline V gene. This CDR3 is 15 amino acids long. The V end was cut by 4 bases, the J end by 1 base, with 11 bases between. The CDR3 coding sequence is TGTGCCAGCAGCCGGGCAGGGCTGTCCTACAATGAGCAGTTCTTC. Encoded protein: CASSRAGLSYNEQFF.

The chain couples TRBV3-1 (or the pseudogene TRBV3-2) to TRBJ1-5; possibly TRBD1 for D (5 bases). Per germline, CDR1 LGHDT and CDR2 YNNKEL (reference sequence). The CDR3 loop spans 17 amino acids. The V end lost 0 bases, the J end lost 2 bases, and 14 bases lay between the germline ends. The CDR3 region has the DNA TGTGCCAGCAGCCAAGATAGCGGGGCTGGGGGCAATCAGCCCCAGCATTTT. As protein: CASSQDSGAGGNQPQHF.

J is TRBJ2-1 and V is TRBV7-3; TRBD2 is a possible D gene (6 bases). There are 16 residues in the CDR3. The V gene lost 0 bases and the J gene lost 4 bases, with 13 bases spanning the gap. CDR1 is SGHTA and CDR2 is FQGTGA in the germline V gene. CDR3: CASSLTGLVIYNEQFF. As DNA, the CDR3 is TGTGCCAGCAGCTTAACGGGACTTGTGATTTACAATGAGCAGTTCTTC.